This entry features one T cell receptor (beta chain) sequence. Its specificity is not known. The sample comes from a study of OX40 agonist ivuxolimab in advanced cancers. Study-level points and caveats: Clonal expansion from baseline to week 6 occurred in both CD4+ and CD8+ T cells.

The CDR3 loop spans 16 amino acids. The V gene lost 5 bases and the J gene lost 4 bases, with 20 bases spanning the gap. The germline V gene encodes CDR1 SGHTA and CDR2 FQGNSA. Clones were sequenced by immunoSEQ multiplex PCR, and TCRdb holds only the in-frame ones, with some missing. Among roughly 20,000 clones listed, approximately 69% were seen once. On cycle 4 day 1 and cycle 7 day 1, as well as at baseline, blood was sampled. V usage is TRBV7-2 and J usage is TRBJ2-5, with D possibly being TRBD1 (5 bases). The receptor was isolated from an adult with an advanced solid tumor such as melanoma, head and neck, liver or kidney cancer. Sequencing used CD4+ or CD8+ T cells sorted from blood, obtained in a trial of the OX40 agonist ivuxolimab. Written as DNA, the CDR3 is TGTGCCAGCAGCCCGACACGAGCGAGAAGGGGAGAGACCCAGTACTTC. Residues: CASSPTRARRGETQYF.